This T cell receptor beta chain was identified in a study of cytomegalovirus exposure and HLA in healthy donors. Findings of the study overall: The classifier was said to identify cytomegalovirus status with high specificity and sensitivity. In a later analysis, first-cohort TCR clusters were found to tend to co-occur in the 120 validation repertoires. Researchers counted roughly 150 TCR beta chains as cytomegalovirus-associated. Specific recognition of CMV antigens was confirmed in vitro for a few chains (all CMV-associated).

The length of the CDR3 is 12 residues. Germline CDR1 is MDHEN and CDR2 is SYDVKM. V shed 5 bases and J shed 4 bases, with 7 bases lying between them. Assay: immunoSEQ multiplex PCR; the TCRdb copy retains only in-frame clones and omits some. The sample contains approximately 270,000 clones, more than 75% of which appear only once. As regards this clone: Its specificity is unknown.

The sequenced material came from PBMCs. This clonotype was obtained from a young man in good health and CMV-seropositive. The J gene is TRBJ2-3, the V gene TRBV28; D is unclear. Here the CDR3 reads CASSPYPDTQYF. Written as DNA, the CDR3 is TGTGCCAGCAGTCCTTACCCAGATACGCAGTATTTT.